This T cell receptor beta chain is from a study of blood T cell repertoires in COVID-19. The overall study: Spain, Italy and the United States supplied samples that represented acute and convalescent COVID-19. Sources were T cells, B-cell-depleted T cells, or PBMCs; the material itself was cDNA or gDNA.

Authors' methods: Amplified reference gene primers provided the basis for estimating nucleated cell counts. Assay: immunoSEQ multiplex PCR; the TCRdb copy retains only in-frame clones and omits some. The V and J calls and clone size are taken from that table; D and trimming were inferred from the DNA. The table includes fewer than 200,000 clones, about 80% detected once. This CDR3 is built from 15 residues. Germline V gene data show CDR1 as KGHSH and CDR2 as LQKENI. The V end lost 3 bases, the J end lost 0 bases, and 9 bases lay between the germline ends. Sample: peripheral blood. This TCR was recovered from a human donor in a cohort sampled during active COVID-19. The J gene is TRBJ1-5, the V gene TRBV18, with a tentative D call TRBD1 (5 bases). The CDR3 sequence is CASSPDIYSNQPQHF. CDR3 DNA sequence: TGTGCCAGCTCACCGGACATCTATAGCAATCAGCCCCAGCATTTT.